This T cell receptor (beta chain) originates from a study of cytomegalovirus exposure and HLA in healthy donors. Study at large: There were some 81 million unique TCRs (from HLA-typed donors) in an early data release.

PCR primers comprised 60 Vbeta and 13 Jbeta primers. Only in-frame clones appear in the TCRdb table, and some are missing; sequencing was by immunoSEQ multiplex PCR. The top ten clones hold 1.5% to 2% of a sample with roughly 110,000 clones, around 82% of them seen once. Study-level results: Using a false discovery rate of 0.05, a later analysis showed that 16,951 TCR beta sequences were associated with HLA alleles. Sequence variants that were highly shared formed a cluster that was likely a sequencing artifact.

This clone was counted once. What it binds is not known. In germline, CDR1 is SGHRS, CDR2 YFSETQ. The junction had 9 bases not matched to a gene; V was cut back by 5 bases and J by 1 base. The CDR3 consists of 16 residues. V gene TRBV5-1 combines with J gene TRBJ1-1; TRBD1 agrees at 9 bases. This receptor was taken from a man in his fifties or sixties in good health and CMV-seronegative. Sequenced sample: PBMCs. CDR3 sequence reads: CASSWTGAIGNTEAFF. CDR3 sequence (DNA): TGCGCCAGCAGTTGGACAGGGGCCATTGGGAACACTGAAGCTTTCTTT.